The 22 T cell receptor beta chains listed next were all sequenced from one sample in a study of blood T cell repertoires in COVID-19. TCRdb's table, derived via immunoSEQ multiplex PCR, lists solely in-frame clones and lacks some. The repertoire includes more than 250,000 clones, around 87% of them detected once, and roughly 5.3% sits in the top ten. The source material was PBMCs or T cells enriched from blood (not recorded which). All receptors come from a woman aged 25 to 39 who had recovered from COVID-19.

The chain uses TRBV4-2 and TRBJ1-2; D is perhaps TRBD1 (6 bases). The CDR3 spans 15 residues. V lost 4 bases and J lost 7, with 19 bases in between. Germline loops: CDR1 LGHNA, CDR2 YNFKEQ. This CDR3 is CASSPEILGAGGYTF. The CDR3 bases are TGTGCCAGCAGCCCAGAAATCCTGGGGGCGGGTGGCTACACCTTC.

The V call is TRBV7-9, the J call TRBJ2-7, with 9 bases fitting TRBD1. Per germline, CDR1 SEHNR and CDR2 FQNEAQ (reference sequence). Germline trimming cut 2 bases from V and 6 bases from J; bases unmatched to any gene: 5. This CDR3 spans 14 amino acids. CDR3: CASSLRDRASEQYF. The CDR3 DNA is TGTGCCAGCAGCTTAAGGGACAGGGCCAGCGAGCAGTACTTC.

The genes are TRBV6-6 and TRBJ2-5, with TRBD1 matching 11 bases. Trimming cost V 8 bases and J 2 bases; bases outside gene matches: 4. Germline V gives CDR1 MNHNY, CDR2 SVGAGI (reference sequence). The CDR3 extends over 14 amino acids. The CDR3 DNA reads TGTGCCAGCCGCCGGGACAGGGGGCAAGAGACCCAGTACTTC. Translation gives CASRRDRGQETQYF.

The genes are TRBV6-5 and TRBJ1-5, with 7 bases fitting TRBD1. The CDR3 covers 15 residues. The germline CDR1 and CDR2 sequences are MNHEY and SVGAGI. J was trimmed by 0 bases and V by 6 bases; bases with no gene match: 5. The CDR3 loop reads CASSGQGVSNQPQHF. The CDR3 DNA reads TGTGCCAGCAGCGGGCAGGGGGTTAGCAATCAGCCCCAGCATTTT.

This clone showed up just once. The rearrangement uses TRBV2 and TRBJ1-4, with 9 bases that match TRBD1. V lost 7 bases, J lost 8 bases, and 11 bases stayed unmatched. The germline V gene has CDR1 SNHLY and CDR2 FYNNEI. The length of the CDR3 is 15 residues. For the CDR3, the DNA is TGTGCCAGCACCGAGACTCGGACAGGGGTCGAAAAACTGTTTTTT. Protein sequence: CASTETRTGVEKLFF. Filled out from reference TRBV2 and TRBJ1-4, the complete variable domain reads EPEVTQTPSHQVTQMGQEVILRCVPISNHLYFYWYRQILGQKVEFLVSFYNNEISEKSEIFDDQFSVERPDGSNFTLKIRSTKLEDSAMYFCASTETRTGVEKLFFGSGTQLSVL.

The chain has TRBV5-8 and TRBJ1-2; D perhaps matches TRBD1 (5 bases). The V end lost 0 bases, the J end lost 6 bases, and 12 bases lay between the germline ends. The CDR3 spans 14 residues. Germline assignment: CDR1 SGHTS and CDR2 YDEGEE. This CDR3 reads CASSLGPRVDGYTF. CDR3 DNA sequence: TGTGCCAGCAGCTTGGGTCCCAGGGTTGATGGCTACACCTTC.

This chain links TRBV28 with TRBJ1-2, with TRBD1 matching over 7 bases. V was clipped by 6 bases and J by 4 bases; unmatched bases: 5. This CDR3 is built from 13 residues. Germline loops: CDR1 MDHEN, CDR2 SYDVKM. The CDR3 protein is CASRYRDSYGYTF. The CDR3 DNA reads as TGTGCCAGCAGGTACCGGGACAGCTATGGCTACACCTTC.

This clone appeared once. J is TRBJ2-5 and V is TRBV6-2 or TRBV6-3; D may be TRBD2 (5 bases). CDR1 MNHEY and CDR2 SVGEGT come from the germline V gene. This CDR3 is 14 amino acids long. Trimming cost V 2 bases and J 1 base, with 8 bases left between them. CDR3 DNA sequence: TGTGCCAGCAGTTACCCGGACTCCCAAGAGACCCAGTACTTC. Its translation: CASSYPDSQETQYF.

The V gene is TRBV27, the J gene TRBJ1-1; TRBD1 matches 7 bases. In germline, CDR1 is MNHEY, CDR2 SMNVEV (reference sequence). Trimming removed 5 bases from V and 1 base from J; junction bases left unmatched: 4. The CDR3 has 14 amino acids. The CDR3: CASSPWTGNTEAFF. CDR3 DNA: TGTGCCAGCAGTCCCTGGACAGGGAACACTGAAGCTTTCTTT.

For the CDR3, the DNA is TGTGCCAGCAGCCCCGGACAGTCTGTTGAAAAACTGTTTTTT. Translated: CASSPGQSVEKLFF. J is TRBJ1-4 and V is TRBV7-9; possibly TRBD1 for D (6 bases). V shed 5 bases and J shed 7 bases, with 14 bases lying between them. Germline V CDR1 and CDR2: SEHNR, FQNEAQ (reference sequence). The CDR3 is 14 residues long.

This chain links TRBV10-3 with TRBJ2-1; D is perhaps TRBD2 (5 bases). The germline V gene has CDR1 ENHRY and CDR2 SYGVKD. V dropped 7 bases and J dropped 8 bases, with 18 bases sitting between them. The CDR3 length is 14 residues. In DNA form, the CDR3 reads TGTGCCATCACCAATCGGGAACAAGGCGATGAGCAGTTCTTC. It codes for CAITNREQGDEQFF.

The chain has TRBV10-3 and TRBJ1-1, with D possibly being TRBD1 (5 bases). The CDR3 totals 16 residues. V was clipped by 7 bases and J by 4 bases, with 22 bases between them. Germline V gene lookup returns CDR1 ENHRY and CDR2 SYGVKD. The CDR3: CAINSPGGGLTTEAFF. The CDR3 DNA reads TGTGCCATCAATAGCCCCGGGGGAGGGCTGACCACTGAAGCTTTCTTT.

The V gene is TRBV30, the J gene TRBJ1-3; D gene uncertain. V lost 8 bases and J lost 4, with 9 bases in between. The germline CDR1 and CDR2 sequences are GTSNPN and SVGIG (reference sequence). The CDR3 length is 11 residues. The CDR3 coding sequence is TGTGCCGGCCAGCGCGGAAACACCATATATTTT. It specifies CAGQRGNTIYF.

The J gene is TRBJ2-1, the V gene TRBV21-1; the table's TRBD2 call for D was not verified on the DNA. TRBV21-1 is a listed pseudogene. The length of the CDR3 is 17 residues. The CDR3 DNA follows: TGTGCCAGCAGCAAAGCGATCGTTCGGTGTTCCTACAATGAGCAGTTCTTC. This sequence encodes CASSKAIVRCSYNEQFF.

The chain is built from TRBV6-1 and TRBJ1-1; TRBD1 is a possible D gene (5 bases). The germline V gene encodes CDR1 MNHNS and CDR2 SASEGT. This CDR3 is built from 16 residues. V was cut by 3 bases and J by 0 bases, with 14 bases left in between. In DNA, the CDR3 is TGTGCCAGCAGTGAGTCTACCAGGGTGATGAACACTGAAGCTTTCTTT. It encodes CASSESTRVMNTEAFF.

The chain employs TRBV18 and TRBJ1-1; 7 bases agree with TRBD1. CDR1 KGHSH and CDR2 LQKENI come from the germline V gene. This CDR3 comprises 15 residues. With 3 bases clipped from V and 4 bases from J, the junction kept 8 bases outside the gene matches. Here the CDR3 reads CASSPQGGESTEAFF. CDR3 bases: TGTGCCAGCTCACCCCAAGGGGGCGAGAGCACTGAAGCTTTCTTT. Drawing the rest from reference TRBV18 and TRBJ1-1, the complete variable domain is NAGVMQNPRHLVRRRGQEARLRCSPMKGHSHVYWYRQLPEEGLKFMVYLQKENIIDESGMPKERFSAEFPKEGPSILRIQQVVRGDSAAYFCASSPQGGESTEAFFGQGTRLTVV.

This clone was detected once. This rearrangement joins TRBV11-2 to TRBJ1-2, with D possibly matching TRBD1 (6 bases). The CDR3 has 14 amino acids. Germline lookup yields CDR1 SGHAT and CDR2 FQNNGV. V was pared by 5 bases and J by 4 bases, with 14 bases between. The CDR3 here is CASSPRGGSYGYTF. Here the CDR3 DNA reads TGTGCCAGCAGCCCGCGAGGGGGTTCCTATGGCTACACCTTC.

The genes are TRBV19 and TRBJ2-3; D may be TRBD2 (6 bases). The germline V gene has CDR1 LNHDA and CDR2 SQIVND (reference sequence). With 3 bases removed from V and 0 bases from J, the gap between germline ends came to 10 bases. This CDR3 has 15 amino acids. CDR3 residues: CASSISGSSTDTQYF. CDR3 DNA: TGTGCCAGTAGTATTAGCGGATCTAGCACAGATACGCAGTATTTT.

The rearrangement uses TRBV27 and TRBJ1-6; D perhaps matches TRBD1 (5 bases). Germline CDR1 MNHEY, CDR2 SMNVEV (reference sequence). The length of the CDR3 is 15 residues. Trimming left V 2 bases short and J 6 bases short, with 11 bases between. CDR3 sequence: CASSLAQEPNSPLHF. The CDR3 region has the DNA TGTGCCAGCAGTTTAGCACAGGAACCTAATTCACCCCTCCACTTT.

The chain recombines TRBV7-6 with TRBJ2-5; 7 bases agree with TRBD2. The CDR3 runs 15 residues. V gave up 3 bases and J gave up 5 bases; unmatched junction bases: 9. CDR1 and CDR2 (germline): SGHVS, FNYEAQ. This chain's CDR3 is CASSFTGTMSETQYF. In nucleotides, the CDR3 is TGTGCCAGCAGCTTCACCGGGACTATGAGTGAGACCCAGTACTTC.

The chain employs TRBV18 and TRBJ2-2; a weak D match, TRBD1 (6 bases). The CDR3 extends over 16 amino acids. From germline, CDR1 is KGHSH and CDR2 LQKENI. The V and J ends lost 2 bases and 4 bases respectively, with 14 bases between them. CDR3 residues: CASSPGGGAFTGELFF. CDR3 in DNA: TGTGCCAGCTCACCAGGTGGGGGCGCGTTCACCGGGGAGCTGTTTTTT.

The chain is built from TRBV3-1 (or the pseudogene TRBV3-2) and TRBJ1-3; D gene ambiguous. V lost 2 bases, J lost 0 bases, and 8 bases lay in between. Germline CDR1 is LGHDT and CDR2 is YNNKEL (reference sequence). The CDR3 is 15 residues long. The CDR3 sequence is CASSQLPVSGNTIYF. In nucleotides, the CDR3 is TGTGCCAGCAGCCAATTACCGGTCTCTGGAAACACCATATATTTT.